This T cell receptor (beta chain) was recovered during a study of blood T cells in healthy people across ages. For the study at large: There was about one barcoded beta molecule captured by template switching per two T cells. Study findings and constraints: Possibly, changes in expanded clonotypes were confounded because donor CMV status was unknown. Per million T cells, the diversity of TCR beta decreased roughly linearly as age advanced.

The CDR3 runs to 15 residues. From germline, CDR1 is MDHEN and CDR2 SYDVKM. Extractions gave at least 5.5 micrograms of total RNA per sample. Comments on this clonotype: Its specificity is not known.

A second PCR, run for 7 to 11 cycles, used a sample-barcoded 5' primer plus a J-beta primer mix. TCRdb itself ran the 5' RACE reads through MiXCR, one entry per CDR3 protein. This repertoire shows 1.5 million to 2 million distinct CDR3 sequences, just under 50% found once; its top ten account for over 2%. The sequence was collected from a woman in her forties in good health. The sequenced sample consisted of blood. V is TRBV28 and J is TRBJ2-5, with D uncertain. The better agreement between TRBJ2-7 and the DNA end casts doubt on the J call. The CDR3 loop reads CASSLWTATNYEQYF. In nucleotides, the CDR3 is TGTGCCAGCAGTTTATGGACCGCGACCAACTACGAGCAGTACTTC.